One sample yielded the 4 T cell receptor beta chains listed below, sequenced in a study of T cell changes during pregnancy in multiple sclerosis. Data came from immunoSEQ multiplex PCR; TCRdb stores just in-frame clones and leaves some out. The sample has approximately 31,000 clones; about 92% are singletons. This specimen consisted of CD4+ T cells from peripheral blood mononuclear cells, obtained in the second trimester of pregnancy. These receptors were obtained from a female donor in good health, enrolled as a control in a pregnancy study.

The chain is built from TRBV10-2 and TRBJ1-1; D not resolved. Germline V gene data show CDR1 as WSHSY and CDR2 as SAAADI. The CDR3 runs 14 residues. Between the trimmed V and J ends, which lost 8 bases and 4 bases, there was a span of 17 bases. The CDR3 loop reads CASHPGGRSTEAFF. CDR3 DNA: TGCGCCAGCCATCCCGGAGGCAGGTCCACTGAAGCTTTCTTT.

About this clone: The same CDR3 also results from other DNA sequences found in this sample. The chain recombines TRBV7-2 with TRBJ2-7; D unclear. Trimming pared 5 bases from V and 3 bases from J, leaving 5 bases between. This CDR3 is built from 11 residues. Germline CDR1 reads SGHTA; CDR2 reads FQGNSA. The chain's CDR3 is CASSPSYEQYF. The CDR3, as DNA: TGTGCCAGCAGCCCCAGCTACGAGCAGTACTTC.

The genes are TRBV19 and TRBJ1-5, with 7 bases aligning to TRBD1. The CDR3 spans 16 residues. The J segment lost 10 bases and the V segment lost 0 bases, leaving 12 bases of the junction unmatched. Germline assignment: CDR1 LNHDA and CDR2 SQIVND (reference sequence). The DNA of the CDR3 is TGTGCCAGTAGTATAGACCAGGGACAGCGGCCACTCCCCCAGCATTTT. Its translation: CASSIDQGQRPLPQHF.

This chain uses TRBV6-1 with TRBJ1-4; D is perhaps TRBD1 (6 bases). V gave up 4 bases and J gave up 7 bases, with 22 bases separating them. The CDR3 covers 17 residues. Germline CDR1 reads MNHNS; CDR2 reads SASEGT. The CDR3 DNA reads TGTGCCAGCAGTGCCCGACAGGCTAAGTCAGGTAGTGAAAAACTGTTTTTT. Translating gives CASSARQAKSGSEKLFF.